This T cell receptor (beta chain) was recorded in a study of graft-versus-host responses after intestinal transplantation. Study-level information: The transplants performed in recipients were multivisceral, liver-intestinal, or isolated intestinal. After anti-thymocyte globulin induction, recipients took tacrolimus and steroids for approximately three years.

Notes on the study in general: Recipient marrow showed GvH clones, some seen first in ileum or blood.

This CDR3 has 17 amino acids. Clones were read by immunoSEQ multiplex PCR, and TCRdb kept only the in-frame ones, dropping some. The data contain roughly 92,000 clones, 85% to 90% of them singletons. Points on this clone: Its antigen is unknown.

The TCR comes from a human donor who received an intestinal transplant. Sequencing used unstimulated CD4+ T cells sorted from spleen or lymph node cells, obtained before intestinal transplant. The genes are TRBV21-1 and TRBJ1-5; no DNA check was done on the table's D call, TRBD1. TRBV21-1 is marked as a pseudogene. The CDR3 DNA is TGTGCCAGCAGCAAATCGTTGTGGGACAGGGGGTATCAGCCCCAGCATTTT. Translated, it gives CASSKSLWDRGYQPQHF.